The 18 T cell receptor beta chains below were found in one sample sequenced in a study of cytomegalovirus exposure and HLA in healthy donors. The PCR employed 60 Vbeta primers together with 13 Jbeta primers. Here immunoSEQ multiplex PCR was the method, and the copy in TCRdb shows in-frame clones only, minus some. Counted here are some 220,000 clones, over 65% occurring once; the ten biggest clones make up 2.5% to 3.5%. Material for sequencing was PBMCs. Every receptor here comes from a woman aged 55-69 years in good health and CMV-seropositive.

The V and J genes are TRBV5-5 and TRBJ1-3; D ambiguous. Germline V gene lookup returns CDR1 SGHKS and CDR2 YYEKEE (reference sequence). Trimming took off 2 bases at V and 0 bases at J, with 6 bases between the two ends. This CDR3 has 14 residues. CDR3 sequence: CASSFVRSGNTIYF. The CDR3 nucleotides are TGTGCCAGCAGCTTCGTCCGCTCTGGAAACACCATATATTTT.

J is TRBJ2-7 and V is TRBV7-8; 7 bases align to TRBD1. This CDR3 region has 14 residues. J gave up 3 bases and V 5 bases, and 7 bases lay outside the gene matches. The V gene's germline CDR1 is SGHVS and CDR2 FQNEAQ. The DNA of the CDR3 is TGTGCCAGCAGCGGGACAGTGGGGAACTACGAGCAGTACTTC. This sequence encodes CASSGTVGNYEQYF.

The chain uses TRBV10-3 and TRBJ1-5; D remains ambiguous. Trimming removed 11 bases from V and 5 bases from J, with 13 bases in between. Germline loops: CDR1 ENHRY, CDR2 SYGVKD. This CDR3 comprises 12 residues. The CDR3 DNA reads as TGTGCCCCAAAGAGGGAAGATCAGCCCCAGCATTTT. This codes for CAPKREDQPQHF.

The V and J genes are TRBV2 and TRBJ2-3; 11 bases line up with TRBD2. Trimming at V came to 6 bases and at J to 4 bases, leaving 6 bases not matched to a gene. Germline V gene data show CDR1 as SNHLY and CDR2 as FYNNEI. The CDR3 sequence is 15 residues long. The CDR3 DNA follows: TGTGCCAGCAGCGGGACTAGCGGACGGGCAGATACGCAGTATTTT. Translation: CASSGTSGRADTQYF.

The chain carries TRBV4-1 and TRBJ2-7, with D possibly TRBD1 on 6 matching bases. V was cut by 0 bases and J by 8 bases, with 11 bases left in between. There are 13 residues in the CDR3. The germline gives CDR1 MGHRA, CDR2 YSYEKL. In DNA form, the CDR3 reads TGCGCCAGCAGCCAAGAACGGACAGTGAAGCAGTACTTC. It codes for CASSQERTVKQYF.

J is TRBJ2-1 and V is TRBV9; D may be TRBD2 (6 bases). From germline, CDR1 is SGDLS and CDR2 YYNGEE. V lost 0 bases and J lost 2, with 12 bases in between. The CDR3 runs 16 residues. The CDR3 sequence is CASSVVTGVPYNEQFF. CDR3 DNA sequence: TGTGCCAGCAGCGTAGTAACGGGAGTGCCCTACAATGAGCAGTTCTTC.

The V call is TRBV2, the J call TRBJ1-3; weak D call: TRBD1 (5 bases). Per germline, CDR1 SNHLY and CDR2 FYNNEI. The ends were cut back, 9 bases at V and 4 bases at J, with 10 bases in the middle. The CDR3 has 12 residues. CDR3: CASQGSGNTIYF. The CDR3 DNA sequence: TGTGCCAGTCAGGGTTCCGGAAACACCATATATTTT.

This chain joins TRBV25-1 and TRBJ2-3; D perhaps matches TRBD2 (5 bases). Trimming removed 2 bases at V and 4 bases at J, with 10 bases between. CDR3 length equals 14 residues. Germline loops: CDR1 MGHDK, CDR2 SYGVNS. CDR3 bases: TGTGCCAGCAGTGAAGGAGGATCGTCAGATACGCAGTATTTT. Translating gives CASSEGGSSDTQYF.

This clone appeared once. This sequence joins TRBV5-1 and TRBJ2-1, with 13 nucleotides matching TRBD2. The CDR3 has 15 residues. The junction had 8 bases not matched to a gene; V was cut back by 7 bases and J by 7 bases. Per germline, CDR1 SGHRS and CDR2 YFSETQ. The CDR3 protein is CASGPGTSGMNEQFF. CDR3 bases: TGCGCCAGCGGGCCGGGGACTAGCGGGATGAATGAGCAGTTCTTC.

The chain uses TRBV7-2 and TRBJ2-3; TRBD2 aligns across 10 bases. Losses at the gene ends were 2 bases for V and 3 bases for J; bases not matched to a gene: 8. Germline V lookup: CDR1 SGHTA, CDR2 FQGNSA. The CDR3 contains 17 residues. CDR3 loop: CASSLRSGGAGTDTQYF. CDR3 DNA sequence: TGTGCCAGCAGCTTAAGGAGCGGGGGGGCTGGTACAGATACGCAGTATTTT.

The chain couples TRBV19 to TRBJ1-4, with TRBD1 matching 7 bases. This CDR3 spans 15 amino acids. The junction had 12 bases not matched to a gene; V was cut back by 7 bases and J by 7 bases. CDR1 LNHDA and CDR2 SQIVND come from the germline V gene (reference sequence). The chain's CDR3 is CASTRSTGPGEKLFF. CDR3 in DNA: TGTGCCAGTACCCGGTCGACAGGGCCGGGTGAAAAACTGTTTTTT. The full variable domain, with the rest looked up from reference TRBV19 and TRBJ1-4, is DGGITQSPKYLFRKEGQNVTLSCEQNLNHDAMYWYRQDPGQGLRLIYYSQIVNDFQKGDIAEGYSVSREKKESFPLTVTSAQKNPTAFYLCASTRSTGPGEKLFFGSGTQLSVL.

J is TRBJ1-2 and V is TRBV6-1; 12 bases align to TRBD1. CDR1 and CDR2 from the germline V gene are MNHNS and SASEGT. The CDR3 is 15 amino acids. The V segment lost 4 bases and the J segment 8 bases; nucleotides outside the gene matches: 8. The CDR3 protein is CASSAGQGAYLGYTF. The CDR3 nucleotides read TGTGCCAGCAGTGCGGGACAGGGGGCCTACCTAGGCTACACCTTC.

CDR3 in DNA: TGTGCCAGTAGTATAGTAGGGACTAGTCTTTTCTATGAGCAGTTCTTC. Translated, it gives CASSIVGTSLFYEQFF. The chain has TRBV19 and TRBJ2-1; TRBD2 matches 8 bases. Germline lookup yields CDR1 LNHDA and CDR2 SQIVND (reference sequence). The CDR3 runs 16 residues. V gave up 1 base and J gave up 8 bases; unmatched junction bases: 10.

This rearrangement joins TRBV18 to TRBJ2-3, with D possibly matching TRBD1 (6 bases). CDR1 is KGHSH, CDR2 LQKENI, per germline. This CDR3 has 16 amino acids. V lost 0 bases to trimming and J lost 1 base, with 11 bases between them. The CDR3 nucleotides are TGTGCCAGCTCACCACCGAACAGGGCGGGCACAGATACGCAGTATTTT. Translating gives CASSPPNRAGTDTQYF.

CDR3 coding DNA: TGCGCCAGCAGCCAGGAGACAGGGGGCTGGGGGGAGCTGTTTTTT. Amino acids: CASSQETGGWGELFF. V is TRBV4-3 and J is TRBJ2-2; 10 bases align to TRBD1. CDR1 is LGHNA, CDR2 YSLEER, per germline. V shed 3 bases, J shed 8 bases, and the junction held 6 bases outside the gene matches. CDR3 size: 15 residues.

With regard to this clone: Mismatch with germline at one junction end may stem from a read error. J is TRBJ2-2 and V is TRBV6-1; maybe TRBD1 (5 bases). There are 13 residues in the CDR3. From germline, CDR1 is MNHNS and CDR2 SASEGT. The CDR3 region has the DNA TGTGCCAGCAGTAGACAGTATTCCGGAGAGCTGTTTTTT. Its protein is CASSRQYSGELFF.

The V and J genes are TRBV7-9 and TRBJ2-3, with a possible D match to TRBD2 (5 bases). Germline values: CDR1 SEHNR, CDR2 FQNEAQ (reference sequence). V was trimmed by 3 bases and J by 5 bases, leaving 6 bases between them. The length of the CDR3 is 12 residues. CDR3 residues: CASSFGEDTQYF. The CDR3 DNA reads as TGTGCCAGCAGCTTCGGGGAAGATACGCAGTATTTT.

This chain joins TRBV5-6 and TRBJ2-1, with D unclear. V was cut by 4 bases and J by 8 bases, with 7 bases left in between. The CDR3 loop spans 11 amino acids. Germline V gene sequence: CDR1 SGHDT, CDR2 YYEEEE. CDR3 residues: CASSSTDEQFF. CDR3 DNA: TGTGCCAGCAGCAGTACGGATGAGCAGTTCTTC.